This T cell receptor (beta chain) was sequenced in a study of shared clonotypes between healthy human individuals. Study-level findings and limits: Rarefaction curves obtained for sorted subsets showed sequencing incomplete despite large depth. Around 5% of naive CD4 clonotypes were common to four donors.

It was across several immunoSEQ plates that each subset's genomic DNA was evenly split. The method was immunoSEQ multiplex PCR; TCRdb's version includes in-frame clones alone and lacks a portion of them. The top ten hold about 0.38% of the sample, which has 2 million to 2.5 million clones, approximately 93% seen once. Per the germline V gene, CDR1 is DFQATT and CDR2 is SNEGSKA (reference sequence). The CDR3 sequence is 11 residues long. The V and J ends lost 6 bases and 5 bases, in that order; junction bases with no gene match: 3. In regard to this clone: Its target is not known.

Sequenced material: naive CD4+ T cells from PBMCs. This sample's subset: CD45RA+ positively selected. The V and J genes are TRBV20-1 and TRBJ2-5, with TRBD2 identical over 7 bases. The sequence was collected from a man aged 18 to 30 in good health. Some clones in this sample may be carry-over from other donors' samples. DNA of the CDR3: TGCAGTGCGGGAGGGAAGGAGACCCAGTACTTC. Encoded protein: CSAGGKETQYF.